This T cell receptor (beta chain) was sequenced during a study of blood T cell repertoires in COVID-19. The overall study: Sources were T cells, B-cell-depleted T cells, or PBMCs; the material itself was cDNA or gDNA.

CDR3 length equals 14 residues. V shed 5 bases and J 4 bases; nucleotides not matched to a gene: 10. Germline V CDR1 and CDR2: SQVTM, ANQGSEA. Assay used: immunoSEQ multiplex PCR; TCRdb lists only in-frame clones, some missing. The sample carries roughly 340,000 clones, roughly 90% recorded once. Sequencing used peripheral blood. The rearrangement joins TRBV29-1 to TRBJ1-1; 7 nucleotides match TRBD1. The origin of this receptor is a woman aged 25 to 39 with COVID-19, enrolled during active disease. The chain's CDR3 is CSVQDRRVSTEAFF. As DNA, the CDR3 is TGCAGCGTTCAGGACAGGAGGGTGTCCACTGAAGCTTTCTTT.